One and the same sample provided the 30 T cell receptor beta chains below, sequenced in a study of OX40 agonist ivuxolimab in advanced cancers. TCRdb keeps only in-frame clones here, not all; method: immunoSEQ multiplex PCR. The table shows some 69,000 clones, with approximately 89% occurring only once. Specimen: CD4+ or CD8+ T cells sorted from blood, collected in a trial of the OX40 agonist ivuxolimab. These receptors were obtained from an adult with an advanced solid tumor such as melanoma, head and neck, liver or kidney cancer.

This sequence joins TRBV2 and TRBJ1-6; 8 bases fit TRBD1. V dropped 7 bases and J dropped 7; count of bases not matched to a gene: 9. The V gene's germline CDR1 is SNHLY and CDR2 FYNNEI. This CDR3 has 15 amino acids. CDR3 in DNA: TGTGCCAGCAAGACAGGGGTGCGGGGAAATTCACCCCTCCACTTT. It is translated as CASKTGVRGNSPLHF.

J is TRBJ2-5 and V is TRBV9, with 7 bases aligning to TRBD2. Germline lookup yields CDR1 SGDLS and CDR2 YYNGEE. V trimming: 4 bases; J trimming: 5 bases; junction bases outside the gene matches: 2. The CDR3 covers 12 residues. Written as DNA, the CDR3 is TGTGCCAGCAGCAGGCGGGGGGAGACCCAGTACTTC. Translation: CASSRRGETQYF.

The CDR3 loop is CASSLSLFGSEAFF. CDR3 coding DNA: TGTGCCAGCAGCTTGTCCTTGTTTGGCTCTGAAGCTTTCTTT. This chain links TRBV5-4 with TRBJ1-1; D not resolved. V was shortened by 1 base and J by 6 bases, with 13 bases between the two germline ends. Per the germline V gene, CDR1 is SGHNT and CDR2 is YYREEE (reference sequence). The CDR3 loop spans 14 amino acids. The entire variable domain, with the rest obtained from reference TRBV5-4 and TRBJ1-1, is as follows: ETGVTQSPTHLIKTRGQQVTLRCSSQSGHNTVSWYQQALGQGPQFIFQYYREEENGRGNFPPRFSGLQFPNYSSELNVNALELDDSALYLCASSLSLFGSEAFFGQGTRLTVV.

This chain uses TRBV10-2 with TRBJ2-7, with 7 bases matching TRBD1. The length of the CDR3 is 13 residues. V gave up 8 bases and J gave up 2 bases; unmatched junction bases: 6. Per germline, CDR1 WSHSY and CDR2 SAAADI. CDR3 loop: CASRRQGAYEQYF. For the CDR3, the DNA is TGCGCCAGCCGGCGCCAGGGGGCCTACGAGCAGTACTTC.

The chain joins TRBV28 to TRBJ1-4; D possibly corresponds to TRBD1 (5 bases). Per the germline V gene, CDR1 is MDHEN and CDR2 is SYDVKM. There are 15 residues in the CDR3. V lost 6 bases and J lost 4, with 15 bases in between. The CDR3 DNA is TGTGCCAGCAGCACCCCCCAGGGCCTTAATGAAAAACTGTTTTTT. It yields the protein CASSTPQGLNEKLFF.

The rearrangement uses TRBV19 and TRBJ2-4, with TRBD1 as a possible D gene (6 bases). Trimming cost V 10 bases and J 9 bases, with 22 bases left between them. Germline CDR1 LNHDA, CDR2 SQIVND (reference sequence). The CDR3 sequence is 14 residues long. The CDR3 region is CATAERRRGGIQYF. The CDR3, as DNA: TGTGCCACCGCTGAACGGAGGCGAGGGGGCATTCAGTACTTC. The full variable domain, rest sourced from reference TRBV19 and TRBJ2-4, is DGGITQSPKYLFRKEGQNVTLSCEQNLNHDAMYWYRQDPGQGLRLIYYSQIVNDFQKGDIAEGYSVSREKKESFPLTVTSAQKNPTAFYLCATAERRRGGIQYFGAGTRLSVL.

This clone was observed a single time. This chain connects TRBV19 to TRBJ1-5, with D maybe TRBD1 (5 bases). This CDR3 contains 15 residues. V was pared by 2 bases and J by 5 bases, with 13 bases between. Germline V gene sequence: CDR1 LNHDA, CDR2 SQIVND (reference sequence). This CDR3 reads CASSILGGADQPQHF. CDR3 coding DNA: TGTGCCAGTAGTATATTAGGAGGGGCCGATCAGCCCCAGCATTTT.

The rearrangement joins TRBV19 to TRBJ2-1; D gene unclear. V dropped 0 bases and J dropped 7 bases, with 1 base sitting between them. This CDR3 is built from 11 residues. Germline lookup yields CDR1 LNHDA and CDR2 SQIVND (reference sequence). The CDR3 is CASSIENEQFF. CDR3 DNA: TGTGCCAGTAGTATAGAGAATGAGCAGTTCTTC.

The V and J genes are TRBV9 and TRBJ1-2, with TRBD1 matching over 9 bases. CDR1 is SGDLS, CDR2 YYNGEE, per germline. This CDR3 spans 15 amino acids. Trimming cost V 4 bases and J 6 bases; bases outside gene matches: 10. This CDR3 is CASSPHRGQGNGYTF. The CDR3 region has the DNA TGTGCCAGCAGCCCCCACAGGGGGCAAGGGAATGGCTACACCTTC.

The chain uses TRBV5-3 and TRBJ1-1; TRBD1 aligns across 7 bases. TRBV5-3 belongs to the ORF category, with a function that is uncertain. Trimming removed 8 bases from V and 1 base from J; junction bases left unmatched: 11. This CDR3 contains 15 residues. The CDR3 DNA sequence: TGTGCCAGCAGATCCCCTCAGGGGGGGAACACTGAAGCTTTCTTT. Translating it yields CASRSPQGGNTEAFF.

The rearrangement joins TRBV7-9 to TRBJ1-1, with 7 nucleotides matching TRBD1. Germline-derived CDR1 and CDR2 are SEHNR and FQNEAQ (reference sequence). The CDR3 length is 15 residues. V lost 2 bases and J lost 1; bases outside the gene matches: 4. The CDR3 DNA reads as TGTGCCAGCAGCTTATCCGACAGGGCGAACACTGAAGCTTTCTTT. This encodes CASSLSDRANTEAFF.

The chain joins TRBV19 to TRBJ2-7; 7 bases are shared with TRBD2. CDR3 length: 17 amino acids. The germline V gene encodes CDR1 LNHDA and CDR2 SQIVND (reference sequence). J lost 6 bases, V lost 3 bases, and 17 bases had no gene match. CDR3 amino acids: CASSIFGGSANPREQYF. CDR3 in DNA: TGTGCCAGTAGTATTTTTGGCGGGAGCGCAAACCCACGCGAGCAGTACTTC.

V gene TRBV4-1 combines with J gene TRBJ1-3, with 7 bases fitting TRBD1. Germline CDR1 MGHRA, CDR2 YSYEKL. The CDR3 runs to 16 residues. Trimming took 3 bases from V and 7 from J; bases not matched to a gene: 12. CDR3 nucleotide sequence: TGCGCCAGCAGCCACCGAGGACAGGCGGCACTTAACACCATATATTTT. It translates to CASSHRGQAALNTIYF.

This chain links TRBV6-1 with TRBJ2-1, with TRBD1 as a possible D gene (6 bases). The germline V gene encodes CDR1 MNHNS and CDR2 SASEGT. The CDR3 extends over 14 amino acids. V shed 6 bases and J shed 6 bases, with 15 bases lying between them. The CDR3 spells CASRPGRGGNEQFF. The CDR3, as DNA: TGTGCCAGCAGGCCCGGGCGAGGGGGCAATGAGCAGTTCTTC.

V and J are TRBV4-2 and TRBJ2-1, with D tentatively TRBD2 (6 bases). Between the trimmed V and J ends, which lost 0 bases and 4 bases, there was a span of 10 bases. CDR1 LGHNA and CDR2 YNFKEQ come from the germline V gene. The CDR3 sequence is 15 residues long. In DNA, the CDR3 is TGTGCCAGCAGCCAAGAGGAGCGGGTTTACAATGAGCAGTTCTTC. This gives the protein CASSQEERVYNEQFF.

The rearrangement uses TRBV14 and TRBJ1-1, with D unclear. The CDR3 extends over 15 amino acids. CDR1 and CDR2 (germline): SGHDN, FVKESK. Deletions cut 2 bases from V and 2 bases from J, with 12 bases between. CDR3 DNA: TGTGCCAGCAGCCAACTGCTGGGCCCTAACACTGAAGCTTTCTTT. Residues: CASSQLLGPNTEAFF.

V is TRBV7-2 and J is TRBJ2-6, with 12 bases matching TRBD1. Per germline, CDR1 SGHTA and CDR2 FQGNSA. The CDR3 sequence is 19 residues long. Trimming cost V 3 bases and J 4 bases; bases outside gene matches: 10. The CDR3 loop is CASSFGGGTGGLGANVLTF. The CDR3 bases are TGTGCCAGCAGCTTCGGGGGGGGGACAGGGGGCCTCGGGGCCAACGTCCTGACTTTC.

The CDR3 loop reads CASGAAELTQMNTEAFF. The CDR3 nucleotides read TGTGCCAGTGGCGCCGCAGAGCTTACGCAGATGAACACTGAAGCTTTCTTT. This sequence joins TRBV19 and TRBJ1-1; D gene ambiguous. CDR3 size: 17 residues. V was trimmed by 8 bases and J by 0 bases, leaving 22 bases between them. Germline V gene lookup returns CDR1 LNHDA and CDR2 SQIVND (reference sequence).

The DNA of the CDR3 is TGTGCCAGCAGTGACCTTTATAGGGCGGGGGGTTACGGCTACACCTTC. Translation: CASSDLYRAGGYGYTF. The chain carries TRBV6-1 and TRBJ1-2, with D perhaps matching TRBD1 (5 bases). The V and J ends lost 3 bases and 8 bases respectively, with 22 bases between them. From germline, CDR1 is MNHNS and CDR2 SASEGT. The CDR3 contains 16 residues.

This clone was counted only a few times. The chain combines TRBV4-1 with TRBJ1-2, with D maybe TRBD1 (6 bases). The length of the CDR3 is 12 residues. Germline V gives CDR1 MGHRA, CDR2 YSYEKL. V shed 6 bases and J shed 7 bases, with 12 bases lying between them. DNA for the CDR3: TGCGCCAGCAGAACAGGGTTCGGTGGCTACACCTTC. Its translation: CASRTGFGGYTF.

The rearrangement links TRBV2 to TRBJ2-3; 7 bases are shared with TRBD2. The CDR3 consists of 16 residues. Trimming took 5 bases from V and 0 from J; bases not matched to a gene: 8. Per germline, CDR1 SNHLY and CDR2 FYNNEI. Written as DNA, the CDR3 is TGTGCCAGCAGTCGCCGGACTAGTTCGAGCACAGATACGCAGTATTTT. Protein product: CASSRRTSSSTDTQYF.

The chain links TRBV10-2 to TRBJ2-4; the D gene is possibly TRBD2 (6 bases). Trimming left V 0 bases short and J 0 bases short, with 9 bases between. CDR1 and CDR2 (germline): WSHSY, SAAADI. The CDR3 has 16 residues. CDR3 sequence: CASSESSGIAKNIQYF. The CDR3, as DNA: TGCGCCAGCAGTGAGTCTAGCGGAATAGCCAAAAACATTCAGTACTTC.

The DNA of the CDR3 is TGTGCCAGCAGCCCGACAGGGGGACAGCCCCAGCATTTT. This gives the protein CASSPTGGQPQHF. V and J are TRBV9 and TRBJ1-5; 9 bases agree with TRBD1. The junction had 3 bases not matched to a gene; V was cut back by 4 bases and J by 7 bases. This CDR3 is 13 amino acids long. Germline-derived CDR1 and CDR2 are SGDLS and YYNGEE. The full variable domain, completed using reference TRBV9 and TRBJ1-5, is DSGVTQTPKHLITATGQRVTLRCSPRSGDLSVYWYQQSLDQGLQFLIQYYNGEERAKGNILERFSAQQFPDLHSELNLSSLELGDSALYFCASSPTGGQPQHFGDGTRLSIL.

The chain couples TRBV5-6 to TRBJ2-3, with 11 nucleotides matching TRBD2. Germline CDR1 is SGHDT and CDR2 is YYEEEE. The CDR3 has 18 amino acids. V was pared by 4 bases and J by 0 bases, with 10 bases of the junction left unmatched. CDR3 DNA: TGTGCCAGCAGCCATACTAGCGGGAGTGGGATTAGCACAGATACGCAGTATTTT. Its translation: CASSHTSGSGISTDTQYF. The whole variable domain, remainder taken from reference TRBV5-6 and TRBJ2-3, is DAGVTQSPTHLIKTRGQQVTLRCSPKSGHDTVSWYQQALGQGPQFIFQYYEEEERQRGNFPDRFSGHQFPNYSSELNVNALLLGDSALYLCASSHTSGSGISTDTQYFGPGTRLTVL.

J is TRBJ1-1 and V is TRBV2; D is undetermined. The CDR3 consists of 14 residues. Germline CDR1 and CDR2: SNHLY and FYNNEI. V lost 2 bases, J lost 9 bases, and 16 bases lay in between. CDR3 region: CASSEHPVEGKAFF. The CDR3 DNA reads TGTGCCAGCAGTGAACACCCGGTGGAGGGAAAAGCTTTCTTT.

This chain joins TRBV11-2 and TRBJ1-2, with D perhaps matching TRBD1 (6 bases). V was trimmed by 3 bases and J by 0 bases, leaving 17 bases between them. The germline CDR1 and CDR2 sequences are SGHAT and FQNNGV. The CDR3 contains 17 residues. CDR3 sequence: CASSFLPGQYPNYGYTF. For the CDR3, the DNA is TGTGCCAGCAGCTTCCTACCAGGACAGTATCCTAACTATGGCTACACCTTC.

This clone is a singleton in its sample. This sequence joins TRBV5-1 and TRBJ2-1; D remains ambiguous. CDR1 is SGHRS and CDR2 is YFSETQ in the germline V gene. Trimming took 3 bases from V and 5 from J, leaving 9 bases between them. The CDR3 has 13 amino acids. The CDR3 sequence is CASSWGTNNEQFF. Written as DNA, the CDR3 is TGCGCCAGCAGCTGGGGAACCAACAATGAGCAGTTCTTC.

This clone was observed a handful of times. The J gene is TRBJ2-3, the V gene TRBV9, with TRBD2 identical over 15 bases. CDR1 and CDR2 (germline): SGDLS, YYNGEE. V trimming: 0 bases; J trimming: 7 bases; junction bases outside the gene matches: 3. The CDR3 covers 16 residues. The CDR3 DNA follows: TGTGCCAGCAGCGTAGATGGGACTAGCGGGAGGCATACGCAGTATTTT. Its translation: CASSVDGTSGRHTQYF. Drawing the rest from reference TRBV9 and TRBJ2-3, the complete variable domain is DSGVTQTPKHLITATGQRVTLRCSPRSGDLSVYWYQQSLDQGLQFLIQYYNGEERAKGNILERFSAQQFPDLHSELNLSSLELGDSALYFCASSVDGTSGRHTQYFGPGTRLTVL.

V and J are TRBV19 and TRBJ1-3, with D perhaps TRBD1 (5 bases). The CDR3 extends over 12 amino acids. Trimming removed 10 bases at V and 3 bases at J, with 10 bases between. Germline-derived CDR1 and CDR2 are LNHDA and SQIVND (reference sequence). The CDR3 bases are TGTGCCACTCAGGGAGGTGGAAACACCATATATTTT. As protein: CATQGGGNTIYF. The complete variable domain, with remaining parts taken from reference TRBV19 and TRBJ1-3, reads DGGITQSPKYLFRKEGQNVTLSCEQNLNHDAMYWYRQDPGQGLRLIYYSQIVNDFQKGDIAEGYSVSREKKESFPLTVTSAQKNPTAFYLCATQGGGNTIYFGEGSWLTVV.

In this sample, this clone turned up a few times. This chain uses TRBV2 with TRBJ1-1; D call uncertain. This CDR3 comprises 12 residues. Trimming removed 3 bases at V and 4 bases at J, with 6 bases between. Germline CDR1 is SNHLY and CDR2 is FYNNEI. The CDR3 is CASSDMSTEAFF. In nucleotides, the CDR3 is TGTGCCAGCAGTGATATGAGCACTGAAGCTTTCTTT.